These 27 T cell receptor beta chains were sequenced from one sample in a study of cytomegalovirus exposure and HLA in healthy donors. The PCR used 60 Vbeta and 13 Jbeta primers. TCRdb keeps only in-frame clones here, not all; method: immunoSEQ multiplex PCR. The table lists about 190,000 clones, with roughly 0.98% in the top ten. Sequencing used PBMCs. The source is a woman in her 30s in good health and CMV-seropositive.

This chain joins TRBV6-4 and TRBJ2-3; D remains ambiguous. Between the trimmed V and J ends, which lost 2 bases and 6 bases, there was a span of 9 bases. CDR3 size: 13 residues. The germline V gene encodes CDR1 MRHNA and CDR2 SNTAGT. In DNA, the CDR3 is TGTGCCAGCAGTGACAGACACGTGGATACGCAGTATTTT. Translation: CASSDRHVDTQYF.

The chain combines TRBV28 with TRBJ1-5; 7 bases line up with TRBD1. CDR3 length: 14 amino acids. The V and J ends lost 6 bases and 11 bases, in that order; junction bases with no gene match: 13. CDR1 is MDHEN, CDR2 SYDVKM, per germline. CDR3 loop: CASSATGVFVSQHF. In DNA, the CDR3 is TGTGCCAGCAGCGCCACAGGGGTTTTCGTGTCCCAGCATTTT.

The V call is TRBV7-2, the J call TRBJ1-1, with D possibly being TRBD1 (5 bases). CDR1 is SGHTA, CDR2 FQGNSA, per germline. This CDR3 has 14 amino acids. V was shortened by 2 bases and J by 5 bases, with 12 bases between the two germline ends. The CDR3 region is CASSLQGLMTEAFF. CDR3 DNA: TGTGCCAGCAGCTTACAGGGTTTGATGACTGAAGCTTTCTTT.

V gene TRBV18 combines with J gene TRBJ1-5, with D unresolved. The V gene's germline CDR1 is KGHSH and CDR2 LQKENI. Trimming removed 3 bases at V and 4 bases at J, with 10 bases between. CDR3 length: 14 amino acids. The CDR3 DNA reads TGTGCCAGCTCACCCGCCGACTATAATCAGCCCCAGCATTTT. Its protein product is CASSPADYNQPQHF.

The chain employs TRBV7-2 and TRBJ2-3; D remains ambiguous. Germline V CDR1 and CDR2: SGHTA, FQGNSA. CDR3 length equals 16 residues. V lost 4 bases to trimming and J lost 4 bases, with 18 bases between them. CDR3 loop: CASSSIPGFRADTQYF. CDR3 nucleotide sequence: TGTGCCAGCAGCTCTATCCCGGGTTTCCGGGCAGATACGCAGTATTTT.

This sequence joins TRBV11-3 and TRBJ2-1; tentatively, D is TRBD1 (6 bases). V was shortened by 4 bases and J by 6 bases, with 16 bases between the two germline ends. The CDR3 has 15 amino acids. The V gene's germline CDR1 is SGHNT and CDR2 YENEEA. The CDR3 spells CASSSQGRATNEQFF. CDR3 nucleotides: TGTGCCAGCAGCTCCCAGGGGAGAGCCACCAATGAGCAGTTCTTC.

Comment on this clone: At one of its ends the junction is not consistent with the germline gene, which may arise from a read error. The chain uses TRBV5-1 and TRBJ1-3; 9 nucleotides line up with TRBD1. CDR1 and CDR2 from the germline V gene are SGHRS and YFSETQ. The CDR3 covers 18 residues. This CDR3 is CASSSGEDRGRTGSTIYF. The CDR3 DNA reads as TGCGCCAGCAGCTCCGGAGAGGACAGGGGAAGGACTGGAAGCACCATATATTTT.

The V gene is TRBV15, the J gene TRBJ1-1, with D unclear. Between the trimmed V and J ends, which lost 0 bases and 11 bases, there was a span of 13 bases. CDR3 size: 13 residues. Germline lookup yields CDR1 LNHNV and CDR2 YYDKDF (reference sequence). The CDR3 DNA reads TGTGCCACCAGCAGAGATGGTAGGACTTTTGCTTTCTTT. It translates to CATSRDGRTFAFF.

The J gene is TRBJ2-2, the V gene TRBV27; no definite D call. This CDR3 has 21 amino acids. Germline assignment: CDR1 MNHEY and CDR2 SMNVEV (reference sequence). V was clipped by 0 bases and J by 1 base, with 24 bases between them. CDR3 DNA sequence: TGTGCCAGCAGTTTATCCCCCCCCGCGCGGCCACAATCTAAGAACACCGGGGAGCTGTTTTTT. Protein sequence: CASSLSPPARPQSKNTGELFF.

The chain joins TRBV27 to TRBJ2-2; D not resolved. The V gene lost 6 bases and the J gene lost 1 base, with 9 bases spanning the gap. CDR1 MNHEY and CDR2 SMNVEV come from the germline V gene (reference sequence). CDR3 size: 14 residues. CDR3 nucleotide sequence: TGTGCCAGCAGATTCGAACAGAACACCGGGGAGCTGTTTTTT. This codes for CASRFEQNTGELFF.

V gene TRBV9 combines with J gene TRBJ1-2, with D perhaps TRBD1 (5 bases). Trimming stripped 0 bases from V and 8 bases from J, with 14 bases between. The CDR3 runs 14 residues. Germline assignment: CDR1 SGDLS and CDR2 YYNGEE. The CDR3 region is CASSVGGASRGYTF. Here the CDR3 DNA reads TGTGCCAGCAGCGTAGGTGGGGCTTCACGAGGCTACACCTTC.

Of note for this clone: Other DNA variants within this sample encode the same CDR3. The chain recombines TRBV11-2 with TRBJ2-7, with D possibly TRBD2 on 5 matching bases. Germline CDR1 reads SGHAT; CDR2 reads FQNNGV. V was trimmed by 6 bases and J by 7 bases, leaving 19 bases between them. The CDR3 is 14 residues long. The CDR3 sequence is CASSPTTLAAEQYF. The CDR3 nucleotides are TGTGCCAGCAGTCCTACCACCCTAGCAGCGGAGCAGTACTTC. Full variable domain (rest looked up from reference TRBV11-2 and TRBJ2-7): EAGVAQSPRYKIIEKRQSVAFWCNPISGHATLYWYQQILGQGPKLLIQFQNNGVVDDSQLPKDRFSAERLKGVDSTLKIQPAKLEDSAVYLCASSPTTLAAEQYFGPGTRLTVT.

This chain connects TRBV27 to TRBJ1-1, with 8 nucleotides matching TRBD1. The CDR3 totals 14 residues. Per the germline V gene, CDR1 is MNHEY and CDR2 is SMNVEV (reference sequence). Trimming removed 1 base from V and 7 bases from J; junction bases left unmatched: 5. CDR3 bases: TGTGCCAGCAGTTTATTTAGGACAGGGAATGAAGCTTTCTTT. Amino acids: CASSLFRTGNEAFF.

The chain links TRBV25-1 to TRBJ1-2; maybe TRBD1 (5 bases). Trimming took 6 bases from V and 5 from J, leaving 10 bases between them. Per germline, CDR1 MGHDK and CDR2 SYGVNS. This CDR3 spans 12 amino acids. CDR3 loop: CASRQQEYGYTF. The CDR3, as DNA: TGTGCCAGCAGGCAACAGGAGTATGGCTACACCTTC.

V is TRBV28 and J is TRBJ2-7; 9 bases agree with TRBD1. V lost 6 bases, J lost 4 bases, and 16 bases stayed unmatched. Germline V CDR1 and CDR2: MDHEN, SYDVKM. This CDR3 region has 17 residues. CDR3 nucleotide sequence: TGTGCCAGCAGCTATATTGTGGGGGGGACAGGGAGGTACGAGCAGTACTTC. This gives the protein CASSYIVGGTGRYEQYF.

The V gene is TRBV2, the J gene TRBJ2-3; TRBD2 agrees at 8 bases. The germline CDR1 and CDR2 sequences are SNHLY and FYNNEI. J was trimmed by 4 bases and V by 4 bases; bases with no gene match: 7. This CDR3 spans 15 amino acids. In nucleotides, the CDR3 is TGTGCCAGCAGTGGAGGGACTAGTCCTCCAGATACGCAGTATTTT. Amino acids: CASSGGTSPPDTQYF. The full variable domain, in which reference TRBV2 and TRBJ2-3 provide the parts outside the CDR3, is EPEVTQTPSHQVTQMGQEVILRCVPISNHLYFYWYRQILGQKVEFLVSFYNNEISEKSEIFDDQFSVERPDGSNFTLKIRSTKLEDSAMYFCASSGGTSPPDTQYFGPGTRLTVL.

The chain is built from TRBV7-9 and TRBJ1-1; TRBD1 matches at 7 bases. The CDR3 extends over 14 amino acids. The germline CDR1 and CDR2 sequences are SEHNR and FQNEAQ (reference sequence). V lost 4 bases, J lost 1 base, and 3 bases stayed unmatched. The CDR3: CASSSRTGNTEAFF. The CDR3 DNA sequence: TGTGCCAGCAGCTCCCGGACAGGGAACACTGAAGCTTTCTTT.

This chain links TRBV7-7 with TRBJ1-1, with 7 positions matching TRBD1. This CDR3 comprises 12 residues. Germline V CDR1 and CDR2: SSHAT, FNYEAQ (reference sequence). The V and J ends lost 5 bases and 11 bases, in that order; junction bases with no gene match: 8. The CDR3 spells CASSPDRKVAFF. The CDR3 DNA sequence: TGTGCCAGCAGCCCGGACAGGAAAGTCGCTTTCTTT.

The chain is built from TRBV11-2 and TRBJ2-3; 8 bases line up with TRBD1. The germline gives CDR1 SGHAT, CDR2 FQNNGV. The CDR3 totals 16 residues. Losses at the gene ends were 4 bases for V and 0 bases for J; bases not matched to a gene: 6. CDR3 DNA sequence: TGTGCCAGCAGCTCAAGCAGGGGGCGAAGCACAGATACGCAGTATTTT. Protein sequence: CASSSSRGRSTDTQYF.

The gene calls are TRBV4-1 and TRBJ1-1; 10 positions agree with TRBD1. Trimming took 4 bases from V and 1 from J; bases not matched to a gene: 6. Germline V gene data show CDR1 as MGHRA and CDR2 as YSYEKL. This CDR3 has 16 residues. CDR3 in DNA: TGCGCCAGCAGCCCCTCACGGACAGGGGGGAACACTGAAGCTTTCTTT. It encodes CASSPSRTGGNTEAFF.

This rearrangement joins TRBV6-6 to TRBJ2-7, with unresolved D. V was pared by 5 bases and J by 4 bases, with 9 bases between. The CDR3 length is 12 residues. Germline CDR1 reads MNHNY; CDR2 reads SVGAGI (reference sequence). CDR3 in amino acids: CASSINSYEQYF. In DNA, the CDR3 is TGTGCCAGCAGTATTAATAGTTACGAGCAGTACTTC.

The rearrangement links TRBV4-1 to TRBJ2-4; D might be TRBD2 (6 bases). V was trimmed by 5 bases and J by 1 base, leaving 24 bases between them. Germline CDR1 MGHRA, CDR2 YSYEKL. This CDR3 is 19 amino acids long. CDR3 in DNA: TGCGCCAGCAGCACCCCCCGGGGGACCCAAAGTGGGGCCAAAAACATTCAGTACTTC. It encodes CASSTPRGTQSGAKNIQYF.

The chain is built from TRBV19 and TRBJ2-7, with 10 bases lining up with TRBD2. The CDR3 is 16 residues long. Trimming took 5 bases from V and 3 from J; bases not matched to a gene: 10. CDR1 is LNHDA and CDR2 is SQIVND in the germline V gene (reference sequence). In nucleotides, the CDR3 is TGTGCCAGTAGTCTCACTAGCGGGACTACATTCTACGAGCAGTACTTC. This codes for CASSLTSGTTFYEQYF.

This chain joins TRBV6-6 and TRBJ1-1; weak D call: TRBD1 (5 bases). Germline CDR1 MNHNY, CDR2 SVGAGI (reference sequence). The V end lost 6 bases, the J end lost 1 base, and 12 bases lay between the germline ends. CDR3 length equals 14 residues. The CDR3 loop reads CASSHQGPNTEAFF. CDR3 in DNA: TGTGCCAGCAGCCACCAGGGTCCGAACACTGAAGCTTTCTTT.

The chain couples TRBV2 to TRBJ2-5, with a possible D match to TRBD1 (6 bases). The CDR3 runs 17 residues. V was clipped by 4 bases and J by 1 base, with 19 bases between them. The germline CDR1 and CDR2 sequences are SNHLY and FYNNEI. The CDR3 region is CASSGWAHEGGQETQYF. The CDR3, as DNA: TGTGCCAGCAGTGGGTGGGCACACGAAGGGGGCCAAGAGACCCAGTACTTC.

This rearrangement joins TRBV5-1 to TRBJ2-7, with TRBD2 matching over 10 bases. The CDR3 spans 15 residues. Germline trimming cut 3 bases from V and 3 bases from J; bases unmatched to any gene: 6. Germline lookup yields CDR1 SGHRS and CDR2 YFSETQ. CDR3 DNA: TGCGCCAGCAGCTACACAGCGGGGGGGTACTACGAGCAGTACTTC. This gives the protein CASSYTAGGYYEQYF. Drawing the rest from reference TRBV5-1 and TRBJ2-7, the complete variable domain is KAGVTQTPRYLIKTRGQQVTLSCSPISGHRSVSWYQQTPGQGLQFLFEYFSETQRNKGNFPGRFSGRQFSNSRSEMNVSTLELGDSALYLCASSYTAGGYYEQYFGPGTRLTVT.

The CDR3 region is CSFYGGAGSDEQFF. As DNA, the CDR3 is TGCAGCTTCTACGGGGGGGCGGGGAGCGATGAGCAGTTCTTC. The V gene is TRBV29-1, the J gene TRBJ2-1, with 8 bases fitting TRBD2. Germline CDR1 and CDR2: SQVTM and ANQGSEA. Trimming at V came to 8 bases and at J to 8 bases, leaving 14 bases not matched to a gene. The CDR3 has 14 amino acids.